Presented here are 6 T cell receptor beta chains from one specimen sequenced in a study of control samples from healthy donors and cancer patients. The repertoire was sequenced with immunoSEQ multiplex PCR; TCRdb's copy has only in-frame clones and lacks some. The sample includes 150,000 to 200,000 clones, 80% to 90% of them seen just once. The sample comprised blood. These TCRs come from a man between 18 and 29 years old in good health.

The genes are TRBV3-1 (or the pseudogene TRBV3-2) and TRBJ2-5; D is ambiguous. The CDR3 loop spans 15 amino acids. V lost 4 bases, J lost 6 bases, and 18 bases lay in between. CDR1 is LGHDT and CDR2 is YNNKEL in the germline V gene (reference sequence). CDR3 amino acids: CASSPGPTSSQTQYF. In DNA form, the CDR3 reads TGTGCCAGCAGCCCCGGGCCGACAAGTTCTCAGACCCAGTACTTC.

In this sample, this clone turned up a few times. The rearrangement links TRBV6-5 to TRBJ1-5; unclear D gene. The CDR3 contains 12 residues. Germline CDR1 MNHEY, CDR2 SVGAGI. V shed 0 bases and J shed 11 bases, with 8 bases lying between them. CDR3 DNA: TGTGCCAGCAGTTACTCGAAAAGGTCCCAGCATTTT. This translates into CASSYSKRSQHF.

This clone was seen more than once but under ten times. In the same sample, other DNA sequences code for this CDR3. The DNA for the CDR3 is TGTGCCACCAGCAGAGACAGAAGCTCCTACGAGCAGTACTTC. It translates to CATSRDRSSYEQYF. This sequence joins TRBV15 and TRBJ2-7; D gene unclear. The germline V gene has CDR1 LNHNV and CDR2 YYDKDF (reference sequence). The CDR3 length is 14 residues. Deletions cut 0 bases from V and 0 bases from J, with 6 bases between. Complete variable domain (other parts from reference TRBV15 and TRBJ2-7): DAMVIQNPRYQVTQFGKPVTLSCSQTLNHNVMYWYQQKSSQAPKLLFHYYDKDFNNEADTPDNFQSRRPNTSFCFLDIRSPGLGDTAMYLCATSRDRSSYEQYFGPGTRLTVT.

The gene calls are TRBV28 and TRBJ1-2, with TRBD1 as a possible D gene (5 bases). The CDR3 has 14 residues. CDR1 and CDR2 from the germline V gene are MDHEN and SYDVKM. The V and J ends lost 3 bases and 7 bases respectively, with 15 bases between them. The DNA for the CDR3 is TGTGCCAGCAGTTTTGGGGCAGGGCTCCGTGGCTACACCTTC. Residues: CASSFGAGLRGYTF.

V usage is TRBV19 and J usage is TRBJ1-3, with TRBD1 as a possible D gene (6 bases). The CDR3 is made up of 15 amino acids. Germline CDR1 LNHDA, CDR2 SQIVND (reference sequence). The V and J ends lost 7 bases and 0 bases respectively, with 13 bases between them. The CDR3 region is CASTPDRFSGNTIYF. CDR3 in DNA: TGTGCCAGTACCCCTGACAGGTTCTCTGGAAACACCATATATTTT.

The chain recombines TRBV5-1 with TRBJ2-7; tentatively, D is TRBD2 (6 bases). CDR1 and CDR2 (germline): SGHRS, YFSETQ. The CDR3 is 15 amino acids. Trimming removed 4 bases at V and 3 bases at J, with 17 bases between. The CDR3 DNA sequence: TGCGCCAGCAGCCCGGTCAGGGAGGAAGGCTACGAGCAGTACTTC. Protein: CASSPVREEGYEQYF.